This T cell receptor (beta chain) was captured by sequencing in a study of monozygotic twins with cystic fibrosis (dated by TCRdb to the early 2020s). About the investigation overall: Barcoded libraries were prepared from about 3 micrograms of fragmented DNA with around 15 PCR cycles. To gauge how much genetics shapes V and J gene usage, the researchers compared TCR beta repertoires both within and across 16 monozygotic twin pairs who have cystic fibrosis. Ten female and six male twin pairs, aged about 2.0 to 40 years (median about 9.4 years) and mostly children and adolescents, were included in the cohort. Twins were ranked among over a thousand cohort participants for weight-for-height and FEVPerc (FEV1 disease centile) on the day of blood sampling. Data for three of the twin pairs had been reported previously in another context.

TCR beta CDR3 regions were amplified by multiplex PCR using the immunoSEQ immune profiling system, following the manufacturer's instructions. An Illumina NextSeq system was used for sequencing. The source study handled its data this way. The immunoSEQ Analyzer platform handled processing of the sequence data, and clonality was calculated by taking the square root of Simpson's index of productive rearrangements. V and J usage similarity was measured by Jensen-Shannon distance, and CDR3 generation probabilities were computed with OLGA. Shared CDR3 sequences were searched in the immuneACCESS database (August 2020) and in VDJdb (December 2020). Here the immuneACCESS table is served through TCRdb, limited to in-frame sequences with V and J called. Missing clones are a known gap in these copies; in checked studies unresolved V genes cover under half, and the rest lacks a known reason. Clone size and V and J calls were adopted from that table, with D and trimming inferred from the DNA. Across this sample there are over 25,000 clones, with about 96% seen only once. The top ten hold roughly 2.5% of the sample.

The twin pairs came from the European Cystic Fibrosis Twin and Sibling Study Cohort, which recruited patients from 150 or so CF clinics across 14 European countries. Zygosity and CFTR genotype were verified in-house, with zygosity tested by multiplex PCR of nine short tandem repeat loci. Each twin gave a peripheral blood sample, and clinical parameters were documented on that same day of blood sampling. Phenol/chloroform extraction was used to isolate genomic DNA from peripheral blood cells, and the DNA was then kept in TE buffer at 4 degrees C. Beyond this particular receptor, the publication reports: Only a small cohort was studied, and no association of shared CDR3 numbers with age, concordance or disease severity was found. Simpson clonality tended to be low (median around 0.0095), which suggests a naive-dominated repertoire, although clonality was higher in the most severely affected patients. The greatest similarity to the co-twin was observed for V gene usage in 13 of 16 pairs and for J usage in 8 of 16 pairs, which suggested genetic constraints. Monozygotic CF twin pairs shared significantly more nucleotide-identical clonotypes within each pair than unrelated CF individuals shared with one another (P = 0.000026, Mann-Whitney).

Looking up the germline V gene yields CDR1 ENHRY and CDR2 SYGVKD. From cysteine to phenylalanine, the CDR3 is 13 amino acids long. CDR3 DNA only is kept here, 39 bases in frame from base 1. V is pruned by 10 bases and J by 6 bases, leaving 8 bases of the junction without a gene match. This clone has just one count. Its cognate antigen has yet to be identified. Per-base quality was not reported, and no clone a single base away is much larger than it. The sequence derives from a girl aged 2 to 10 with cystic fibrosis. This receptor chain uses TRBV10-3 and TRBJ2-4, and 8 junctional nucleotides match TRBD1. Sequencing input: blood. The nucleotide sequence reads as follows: TGTGCCACGGCGGACACAGGGGGAAACATTCAGTACTTC. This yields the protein CATADTGGNIQYF.